Below, 29 T cell receptor beta chains from the same sample are listed, as sequenced in a study of response to subunit inactivated influenza vaccine. TCRdb processed the RT-PCR reads anew with MiXCR; each CDR3 protein has one entry. The sample holds more than 400,000 distinct CDR3 sequences, 6.5% to 8% seen once. Sequenced material: PBMCs from blood, taken approximately 25 months after vaccination. The receptors here all came from a man between 45 and 75 years old who received an inactivated influenza vaccine.

The chain recombines TRBV27 with TRBJ2-7; tentatively, D is TRBD2 (6 bases). V was trimmed by 5 bases and J by 4 bases, leaving 12 bases between them. The CDR3 runs 13 residues. The germline V gene encodes CDR1 MNHEY and CDR2 SMNVEV (reference sequence). CDR3 nucleotides: TGTGCCAGCAGTCCCTGGGGGGATTACGAGCAGTACTTC. It codes for CASSPWGDYEQYF.

This chain joins TRBV20-1 and TRBJ1-1; D is ambiguous. V shed 1 base and J shed 5 bases, with 11 bases lying between them. The CDR3 is made up of 13 amino acids. Per germline, CDR1 DFQATT and CDR2 SNEGSKA (reference sequence). CDR3 protein: CSARGPLSTEAFF. The CDR3 DNA sequence: TGCAGTGCTAGAGGTCCTTTGAGTACTGAAGCTTTCTTT.

This clonotype appeared many times. The gene calls are TRBV14 and TRBJ2-5; 8 bases are shared with TRBD2. V trimming: 0 bases; J trimming: 4 bases; junction bases outside the gene matches: 10. The length of the CDR3 is 17 residues. Per germline, CDR1 SGHDN and CDR2 FVKESK. The CDR3 loop reads CASSQESGRGPGETQYF. DNA of the CDR3: TGTGCCAGCAGCCAAGAATCCGGGAGGGGTCCAGGAGAGACCCAGTACTTC. The variable domain in full, with the rest retrieved from reference TRBV14 and TRBJ2-5, is EAGVTQFPSHSVIEKGQTVTLRCDPISGHDNLYWYRRVMGKEIKFLLHFVKESKQDESGMPNNRFLAERTGGTYSTLKVQPAELEDSGVYFCASSQESGRGPGETQYFGPGTRLLVL.

The rearrangement links TRBV12-3 or TRBV12-4 to TRBJ2-2; no clear D. This CDR3 spans 14 amino acids. V shed 1 base and J shed 7 bases, with 10 bases lying between them. The CDR3 coding sequence is TGTGCCAGCAGTTTAGGATTTCGAGGCGGGGAGCTGTTTTTT. Amino acid sequence: CASSLGFRGGELFF.

This clonotype was seen ten or more times. The gene calls are TRBV5-1 and TRBJ2-3; D uncertain. Germline V CDR1 and CDR2: SGHRS, YFSETQ. The CDR3 length is 14 residues. V lost 0 bases to trimming and J lost 0 bases, with 5 bases between them. The CDR3 DNA sequence: TGCGCCAGCAGCTTGGATGGTAGCACAGATACGCAGTATTTT. Amino acid sequence: CASSLDGSTDTQYF.

V is TRBV5-1 and J is TRBJ2-7; D may be TRBD1 (6 bases). V was clipped by 2 bases and J by 5 bases, with 20 bases between them. The CDR3 spans 16 residues. CDR1 and CDR2 from the germline V gene are SGHRS and YFSETQ. CDR3 nucleotide sequence: TGCGCCAGCAGCTTCGCCGTCGGGACACCCGCTGACGAGCAGTACTTC. Translating it yields CASSFAVGTPADEQYF. Drawing the rest from reference TRBV5-1 and TRBJ2-7, the complete variable domain is KAGVTQTPRYLIKTRGQQVTLSCSPISGHRSVSWYQQTPGQGLQFLFEYFSETQRNKGNFPGRFSGRQFSNSRSEMNVSTLELGDSALYLCASSFAVGTPADEQYFGPGTRLTVT.

This clonotype was recorded many times. The chain recombines TRBV4-1 with TRBJ1-2, with D uncertain. There are 15 residues in the CDR3. From germline, CDR1 is MGHRA and CDR2 YSYEKL. V dropped 1 base and J dropped 4 bases, with 13 bases sitting between them. CDR3 in amino acids: CASSQVVQPFYGYTF. The CDR3 DNA follows: TGCGCCAGCAGCCAAGTCGTACAGCCCTTCTATGGCTACACCTTC.

This chain connects TRBV7-2 to TRBJ2-5; 13 bases map to TRBD2. Germline V gene data show CDR1 as SGHTA and CDR2 as FQGNSA. V lost 5 bases to trimming and J lost 2 bases; unmatched junction nucleotides: 5. This CDR3 is 16 amino acids long. CDR3 in DNA: TGTGCCAGCAGCGTTGGACTAGCGGGGGCTCAAGAGACCCAGTACTTC. Its protein product is CASSVGLAGAQETQYF.

The J gene is TRBJ1-4, the V gene TRBV5-6; 7 bases are a match to TRBD1. The J segment lost 8 bases and the V segment lost 4 bases, leaving 11 bases of the junction unmatched. The germline gives CDR1 SGHDT, CDR2 YYEEEE. The CDR3 contains 15 residues. The CDR3 coding sequence is TGTGCCAGCAGCATACGACAGGGAGGAGCGGAAAAACTGTTTTTT. Translating gives CASSIRQGGAEKLFF.

This clonotype has more than one count but fewer than ten. The chain links TRBV7-9 to TRBJ1-4; D perhaps matches TRBD1 (5 bases). Germline V gives CDR1 SEHNR, CDR2 FQNEAQ (reference sequence). The CDR3 runs 15 residues. V shed 1 base and J shed 8 bases, with 14 bases lying between them. CDR3 in amino acids: CASSLVEGPGEKLFF. The DNA of the CDR3 is TGTGCCAGCAGCTTAGTAGAGGGTCCAGGGGAAAAACTGTTTTTT.

This clonotype has ten or more counts. One end of the junction does not line up with germline, which may come from a read error. The CDR3 loop is CAWSRDYTYNEQFF. The CDR3 DNA reads as TGTGCCTGGAGCCGGGACTACACCTACAACGAGCAGTTCTTC. The chain recombines TRBV30 with TRBJ2-1; 7 bases match TRBD2. CDR1 and CDR2 (germline): GTSNPN, SVGIG (reference sequence). CDR3 length: 14 residues.

The rearrangement joins TRBV18 to TRBJ2-6; D gene unclear. Trimming shortened V by 3 bases and J by 0 bases, and 18 bases separated the two germline ends. The germline V gene has CDR1 KGHSH and CDR2 LQKENI. CDR3 size: 19 residues. The CDR3 loop reads CASSPIEVSFRSGANVLTF. CDR3 bases: TGTGCCAGCTCACCGATCGAGGTCTCCTTCCGCTCTGGGGCCAACGTCCTGACTTTC.

This chain connects TRBV7-8 to TRBJ2-1; D call uncertain. The germline V gene encodes CDR1 SGHVS and CDR2 FQNEAQ. V lost 1 base, J lost 0 bases, and 7 bases lay in between. This CDR3 has 15 residues. The CDR3: CASSLVRVSYNEQFF. The CDR3 DNA reads TGTGCCAGCAGCTTAGTCCGGGTCTCCTACAATGAGCAGTTCTTC.

The CDR3 DNA is TGTGCCAGTAGTCTACATGGACAGGCCGGGCAGCCCCAGCATTTT. Amino acid sequence: CASSLHGQAGQPQHF. V usage is TRBV19 and J usage is TRBJ1-5; TRBD1 aligns across 7 bases. The V gene end was trimmed by 5 bases and the J gene end by 7 bases; junction bases not matched to a gene: 11. The germline V gene encodes CDR1 LNHDA and CDR2 SQIVND (reference sequence). This CDR3 has 15 amino acids.

V usage is TRBV20-1 and J usage is TRBJ2-7, with D maybe TRBD2 (6 bases). The CDR3 covers 15 residues. Trimming left V 0 bases short and J 0 bases short, with 12 bases between. CDR1 is DFQATT and CDR2 is SNEGSKA in the germline V gene (reference sequence). The DNA for the CDR3 is TGCAGTGCTAGAGATATTTCCGGGAGCTCCTACGAGCAGTACTTC. Its translation: CSARDISGSSYEQYF.

Many counts were recorded for this clonotype. The chain is built from TRBV14 and TRBJ2-2, with D uncertain. The V gene's germline CDR1 is SGHDN and CDR2 FVKESK. V was cut by 0 bases and J by 5 bases, with 22 bases left in between. The CDR3 has 19 amino acids. CDR3 nucleotide sequence: TGTGCCAGCAGCCAAGATCGTCCGAGGTACCGACAACCTACCGGGGAGCTGTTTTTT. Its translation is CASSQDRPRYRQPTGELFF.

This clonotype was counted ten times or more. J is TRBJ2-1 and V is TRBV7-3; 8 positions agree with TRBD1. V lost 2 bases to trimming and J lost 4 bases; unmatched junction nucleotides: 4. The CDR3 length is 15 residues. Germline V CDR1 and CDR2: SGHTA, FQGTGA. In DNA form, the CDR3 reads TGTGCCAGCAGCTTACAGGGGGCGTTTTACAATGAGCAGTTCTTC. It codes for CASSLQGAFYNEQFF. Together with reference TRBV7-3 and TRBJ2-1, the CDR3 gives the full variable domain: GAGVSQTPSNKVTEKGKYVELRCDPISGHTALYWYRQSLGQGPEFLIYFQGTGAADDSGLPNDRFFAVRPEGSVSTLKIQRTERGDSAVYLCASSLQGAFYNEQFFGPGTRLTVL.

This clonotype was observed a few times. This chain connects TRBV20-1 to TRBJ2-3; 8 bases align to TRBD2. Germline CDR1 DFQATT, CDR2 SNEGSKA (reference sequence). V lost 0 bases to trimming and J lost 5 bases; unmatched junction nucleotides: 10. This CDR3 contains 16 residues. The CDR3 is CSARDPARGVGDTQYF. The DNA for the CDR3 is TGCAGTGCTAGAGATCCAGCGCGGGGGGTGGGAGATACGCAGTATTTT.

In this sample, this clonotype turned up a few times. The V call is TRBV6-5, the J call TRBJ2-5, with D unresolved. V was clipped by 4 bases and J by 3 bases, with 21 bases between them. The CDR3 consists of 17 residues. The germline V gene encodes CDR1 MNHEY and CDR2 SVGAGI. CDR3 sequence: CASSSSHWAMGKETQYF. In nucleotides, the CDR3 is TGTGCCAGCAGTTCGTCCCATTGGGCCATGGGGAAAGAGACCCAGTACTTC.

Ten or more counts support this clonotype. V and J are TRBV5-1 and TRBJ2-7; the D gene is possibly TRBD1 (5 bases). CDR1 and CDR2 from the germline V gene are SGHRS and YFSETQ. The V gene lost 0 bases and the J gene lost 3 bases, with 10 bases spanning the gap. CDR3 length: 14 residues. The CDR3 nucleotides are TGCGCCAGCAGCTTGGGACAGCAAGACTACGAGCAGTACTTC. This codes for CASSLGQQDYEQYF.

This clonotype has a count of ten or more. V and J are TRBV11-2 and TRBJ2-7; 8 bases are shared with TRBD1. Germline CDR1 is SGHAT and CDR2 is FQNNGV. Trimming cost V 1 base and J 3 bases; bases outside gene matches: 5. This CDR3 has 15 amino acids. In DNA form, the CDR3 reads TGTGCCAGCAGCTTAGTTGGACAGGGCATCTACGAGCAGTACTTC. This codes for CASSLVGQGIYEQYF. The full variable domain, completed using reference TRBV11-2 and TRBJ2-7, is EAGVAQSPRYKIIEKRQSVAFWCNPISGHATLYWYQQILGQGPKLLIQFQNNGVVDDSQLPKDRFSAERLKGVDSTLKIQPAKLEDSAVYLCASSLVGQGIYEQYFGPGTRLTVT.

This clonotype was seen more than once but under ten times. The chain has TRBV7-2 and TRBJ1-2, with 7 bases matching TRBD1. The germline CDR1 and CDR2 sequences are SGHTA and FQGNSA. V dropped 0 bases and J dropped 6; count of bases not matched to a gene: 4. The CDR3 is 14 residues long. DNA of the CDR3: TGTGCCAGCAGCTTAGCGCCAGGGGGGCATGGCTACACCTTC. Translation: CASSLAPGGHGYTF.

This clonotype has at least ten counts. The chain links TRBV5-1 to TRBJ1-4, with D perhaps TRBD1 (5 bases). Germline lookup yields CDR1 SGHRS and CDR2 YFSETQ. The CDR3 consists of 14 residues. V was pared by 4 bases and J by 5 bases, with 12 bases between. CDR3 in amino acids: CASSPGTANEKLFF. The CDR3, as DNA: TGCGCCAGCAGCCCCGGGACGGCGAATGAAAAACTGTTTTTT. Combining the CDR3 with reference TRBV5-1 and TRBJ1-4 gives the whole variable domain KAGVTQTPRYLIKTRGQQVTLSCSPISGHRSVSWYQQTPGQGLQFLFEYFSETQRNKGNFPGRFSGRQFSNSRSEMNVSTLELGDSALYLCASSPGTANEKLFFGSGTQLSVL.

In this sample, this clonotype turned up a few times. V is TRBV20-1 and J is TRBJ1-5, with D unclear. With 1 base removed from V and 5 bases from J, the gap between germline ends came to 9 bases. CDR1 and CDR2 from the germline V gene are DFQATT and SNEGSKA (reference sequence). This CDR3 has 13 amino acids. The DNA for the CDR3 is TGCAGTGCTAGAGCCTCTAAAGATCAGCCCCAGCATTTT. This sequence encodes CSARASKDQPQHF.

V gene TRBV13 combines with J gene TRBJ2-5; 9 bases agree with TRBD2. Germline assignment: CDR1 PRHDT and CDR2 FYEKMQ (reference sequence). This CDR3 is 17 amino acids long. J was trimmed by 3 bases and V by 2 bases; bases with no gene match: 10. CDR3 loop: CASSLLASGNFKETQYF. In DNA, the CDR3 is TGTGCCAGCAGCTTACTGGCTAGCGGGAATTTTAAAGAGACCCAGTACTTC.

V usage is TRBV11-3 and J usage is TRBJ2-1, with D possibly being TRBD1 or TRBD2 (6 bases each). The CDR3 spans 16 residues. CDR1 is SGHNT and CDR2 is YENEEA in the germline V gene. V dropped 5 bases and J dropped 0 bases, with 14 bases sitting between them. The CDR3 sequence: CASSQGTFSSYNEQFF. The CDR3 DNA is TGTGCCAGCAGCCAGGGGACTTTTAGCTCCTACAATGAGCAGTTCTTC.

At least ten counts were recorded for this clonotype. This chain uses TRBV6-1 with TRBJ1-2, with 7 bases matching TRBD1. Germline CDR1 and CDR2: MNHNS and SASEGT. This CDR3 is 15 amino acids long. V lost 6 bases and J lost 1; bases outside the gene matches: 8. This chain's CDR3 is CASRIPGQRNYGYTF. Written as DNA, the CDR3 is TGTGCCAGCAGAATACCGGGACAGCGTAACTATGGCTACACCTTC.

The CDR3 is CASSSGTRSTGELFF. The CDR3 DNA is TGTGCCAGCTCATCCGGGACTAGGTCCACCGGGGAGCTGTTTTTT. The rearrangement joins TRBV18 to TRBJ2-2; 8 nucleotides agree with TRBD2. CDR3 length: 15 amino acids. Per the germline V gene, CDR1 is KGHSH and CDR2 is LQKENI. The V segment lost 5 bases and the J segment 4 bases; nucleotides outside the gene matches: 6.

The chain has TRBV5-6 and TRBJ1-3, with D uncertain. Germline V gene lookup returns CDR1 SGHDT and CDR2 YYEEEE. CDR3 length: 16 residues. Trimming cost V 4 bases and J 0 bases, with 14 bases left between them. The CDR3 DNA reads TGTGCCAGCAGCGTGGCCCGGAGAGTCTCTGGAAACACCATATATTTT. This codes for CASSVARRVSGNTIYF.